The clone carrying this TCR beta chain showed up just a few times. V lost 1 base, J lost 7 bases, and 7 bases stayed unmatched. The length of the CDR3 is 15 residues. CDR1 and CDR2 (germline): LGHNT, FRNRAP. The sample is drawn from a study of blood T cell repertoires in COVID-19. Study in general: In Cohort 3, a recovered donor had either two negative PCRs, clearance, or symptom resolution. From T cells, B-cell-depleted T cells, or PBMCs came the material, which was cDNA or gDNA.

As originally analysed: Using reference gene primer amplification, nucleated cell counts were estimated. Data came from immunoSEQ multiplex PCR; TCRdb stores just in-frame clones and leaves some out. V and J calls and clone size come straight from that table; D and trimming were deduced from the DNA. Among roughly 340,000 clones listed, about 87% were seen once. Sequences were obtained from PBMCs or T cells enriched from blood (not recorded which). The chain couples TRBV12-5 to TRBJ2-1; 7 bases map to TRBD2. The receptor was isolated from a man aged 35-49 years in a cohort exposed to, infected with or recovered from COVID-19 (not recorded which). As DNA, the CDR3 is TGTGCTAGTGGTTTGGGCGGCGGGAGCCGGAATGAGCAGTTCTTC. It encodes CASGLGGGSRNEQFF.